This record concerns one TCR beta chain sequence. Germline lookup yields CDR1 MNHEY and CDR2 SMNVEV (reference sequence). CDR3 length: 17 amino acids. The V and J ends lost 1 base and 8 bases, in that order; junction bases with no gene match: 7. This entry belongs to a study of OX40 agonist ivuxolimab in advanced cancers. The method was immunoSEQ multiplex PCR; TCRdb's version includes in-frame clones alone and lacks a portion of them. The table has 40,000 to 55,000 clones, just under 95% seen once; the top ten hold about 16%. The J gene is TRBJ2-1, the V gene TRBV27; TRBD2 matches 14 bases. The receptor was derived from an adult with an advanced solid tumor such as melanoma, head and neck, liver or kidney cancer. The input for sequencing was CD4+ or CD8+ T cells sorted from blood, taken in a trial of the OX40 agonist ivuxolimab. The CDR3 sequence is CASSLLGGLAGAHEQFF. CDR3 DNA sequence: TGTGCCAGCAGTTTATTGGGGGGACTAGCGGGAGCTCATGAGCAGTTCTTC.